This TCR beta chain was sequenced during a study of cytomegalovirus exposure and HLA in healthy donors. Study-wide background: Membership in the Caucasian-associated ancestry cluster was found for about 80% of a few hundred genotyped donors.

To note about this clone: The target antigen is unknown.

General observations from the study: It has been reported that TCR beta sequences accurately predicted the HLA-A and HLA-B alleles of most subjects. A previous analysis found most TCR beta V segments productive roughly 87% or roughly 30% of the time.

From germline, CDR1 is ENHRY and CDR2 SYGVKD. This CDR3 spans 11 amino acids. V lost 10 bases and J lost 1, with 7 bases in between. It was with 60 Vbeta and 13 Jbeta primers that the PCR ran. Original processing notes: Per a later analysis, the number of unique TCR beta chains was around 79 million, of which some 10 million were shared. Some clones are missing from TCRdb's copy, which holds only in-frame ones; the method was immunoSEQ multiplex PCR. That table is the source of V, J and clone size, and D and trimming were worked out from the DNA. The sample lists fewer than 200,000 clones; roughly 80% were seen once.

The V call is TRBV10-3, the J call TRBJ1-1; D gene unclear. Sequenced: PBMCs. The sequence was obtained from a woman between 50 and 59 years old in good health and CMV-seronegative. This chain's CDR3 is CATRGNTEAFF. In nucleotides, the CDR3 is TGTGCCACCCGCGGGAACACTGAAGCTTTCTTT.